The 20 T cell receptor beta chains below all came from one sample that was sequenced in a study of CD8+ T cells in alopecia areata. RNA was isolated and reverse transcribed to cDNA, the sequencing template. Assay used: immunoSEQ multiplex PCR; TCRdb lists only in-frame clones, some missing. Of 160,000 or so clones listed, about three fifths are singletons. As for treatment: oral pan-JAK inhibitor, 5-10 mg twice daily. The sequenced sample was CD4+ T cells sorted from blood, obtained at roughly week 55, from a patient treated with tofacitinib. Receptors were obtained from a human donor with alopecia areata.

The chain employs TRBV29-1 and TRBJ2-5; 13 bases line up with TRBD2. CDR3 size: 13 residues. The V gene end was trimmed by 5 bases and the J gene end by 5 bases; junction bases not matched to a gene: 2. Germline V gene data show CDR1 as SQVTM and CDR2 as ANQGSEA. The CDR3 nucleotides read TGCAGCGTTAAGGGACTAGCGGGGGAGACCCAGTACTTC. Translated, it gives CSVKGLAGETQYF. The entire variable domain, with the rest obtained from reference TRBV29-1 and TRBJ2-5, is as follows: SAVISQKPSRDICQRGTSLTIQCQVDSQVTMMFWYRQQPGQSLTLIATANQGSEATYESGFVIDKFPISRPNLTFSTLTVSNMSPEDSSIYLCSVKGLAGETQYFGPGTRLLVL.

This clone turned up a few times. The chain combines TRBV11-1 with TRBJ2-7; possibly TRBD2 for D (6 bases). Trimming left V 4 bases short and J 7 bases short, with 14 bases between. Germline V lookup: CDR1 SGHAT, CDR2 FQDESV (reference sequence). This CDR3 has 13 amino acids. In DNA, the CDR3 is TGTGCCAGCAGCTACGGGGGTCCGCGGGAGCAGTACTTC. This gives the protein CASSYGGPREQYF.

The CDR3, as DNA: TGCGCCAGCAGCCCGACAGGGGGCCCGTCCTATGGCTACACCTTC. It specifies CASSPTGGPSYGYTF. The V gene is TRBV4-1, the J gene TRBJ1-2; 10 bases are a match to TRBD1. Germline-derived CDR1 and CDR2 are MGHRA and YSYEKL. Unmatched junction bases numbered 6, after V lost 4 bases and J lost 4 bases. There are 15 residues in the CDR3.

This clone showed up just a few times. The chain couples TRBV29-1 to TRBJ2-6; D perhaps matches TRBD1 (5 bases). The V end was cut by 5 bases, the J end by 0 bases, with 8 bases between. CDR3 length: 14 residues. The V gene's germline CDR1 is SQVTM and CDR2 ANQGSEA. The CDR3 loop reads CSVQGSSGANVLTF. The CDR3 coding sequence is TGCAGCGTTCAGGGAAGCTCTGGGGCCAACGTCCTGACTTTC.

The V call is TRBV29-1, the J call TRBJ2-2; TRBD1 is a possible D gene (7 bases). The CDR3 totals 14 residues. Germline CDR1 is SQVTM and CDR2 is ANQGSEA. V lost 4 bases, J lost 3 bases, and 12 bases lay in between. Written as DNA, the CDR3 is TGCAGCGTTGCGGGGGACAGAGACACCGGGGAGCTGTTTTTT. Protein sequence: CSVAGDRDTGELFF.

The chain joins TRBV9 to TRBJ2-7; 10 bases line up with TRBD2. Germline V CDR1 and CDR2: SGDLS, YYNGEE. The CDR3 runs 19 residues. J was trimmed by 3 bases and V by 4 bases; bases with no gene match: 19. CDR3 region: CASSYETGTSAEGGYEQYF. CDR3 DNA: TGTGCCAGCAGCTACGAGACTGGGACTAGCGCCGAAGGGGGCTACGAGCAGTACTTC. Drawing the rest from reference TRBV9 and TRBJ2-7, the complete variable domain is DSGVTQTPKHLITATGQRVTLRCSPRSGDLSVYWYQQSLDQGLQFLIQYYNGEERAKGNILERFSAQQFPDLHSELNLSSLELGDSALYFCASSYETGTSAEGGYEQYFGPGTRLTVT.

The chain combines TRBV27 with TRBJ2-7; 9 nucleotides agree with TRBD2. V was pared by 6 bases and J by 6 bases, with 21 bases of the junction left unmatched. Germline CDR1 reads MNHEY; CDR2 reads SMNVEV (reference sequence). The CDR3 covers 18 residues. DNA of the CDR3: TGTGCCAGCAGACGCTTGGAGCTAGCGGGGTTCCCAGCTCGCGAGCAGTACTTC. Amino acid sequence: CASRRLELAGFPAREQYF.

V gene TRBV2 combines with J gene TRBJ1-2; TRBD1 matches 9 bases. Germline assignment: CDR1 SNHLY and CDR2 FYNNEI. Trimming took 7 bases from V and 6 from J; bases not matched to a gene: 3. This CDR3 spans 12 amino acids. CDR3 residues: CASIRQGDGYTF. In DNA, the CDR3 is TGTGCCAGCATAAGACAGGGGGATGGCTACACCTTC.

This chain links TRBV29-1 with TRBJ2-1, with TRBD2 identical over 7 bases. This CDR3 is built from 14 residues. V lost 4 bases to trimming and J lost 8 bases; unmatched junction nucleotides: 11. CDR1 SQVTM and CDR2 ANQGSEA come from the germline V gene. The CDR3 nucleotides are TGCAGCGTTGGAGGAAGGGGAGGGAGTCATGAGCAGTTCTTC. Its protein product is CSVGGRGGSHEQFF.

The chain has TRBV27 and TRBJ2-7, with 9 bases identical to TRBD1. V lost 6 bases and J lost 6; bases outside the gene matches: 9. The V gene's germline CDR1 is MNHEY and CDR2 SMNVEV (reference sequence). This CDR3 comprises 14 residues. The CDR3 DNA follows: TGTGCCAGCAGAAAGGGACAGGGTTACAGCGAGCAGTACTTC. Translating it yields CASRKGQGYSEQYF.

CDR3 sequence reads: CAWSVGAAKNIQYF. CDR3 sequence (DNA): TGTGCCTGGAGTGTTGGGGCAGCCAAAAACATTCAGTACTTC. V and J are TRBV30 and TRBJ2-4; a possible D gene is TRBD1 (5 bases). The CDR3 totals 14 residues. Germline CDR1 GTSNPN, CDR2 SVGIG (reference sequence). Deletions cut 0 bases from V and 0 bases from J, with 6 bases between.

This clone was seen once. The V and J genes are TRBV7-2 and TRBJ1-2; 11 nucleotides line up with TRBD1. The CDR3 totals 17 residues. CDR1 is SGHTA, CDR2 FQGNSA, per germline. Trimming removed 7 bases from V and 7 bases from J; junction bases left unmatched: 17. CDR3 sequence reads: CASTPPGGDRGYLGYTF. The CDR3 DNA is TGTGCCAGCACCCCCCCGGGTGGGGACAGGGGGTATCTTGGCTACACCTTC.

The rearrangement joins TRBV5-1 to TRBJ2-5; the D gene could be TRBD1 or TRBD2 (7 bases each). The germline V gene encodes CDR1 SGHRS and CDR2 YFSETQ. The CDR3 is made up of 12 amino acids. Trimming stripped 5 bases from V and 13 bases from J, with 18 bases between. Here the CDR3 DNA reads TGCGCCAGCAGTCAAGACAGGGAGGGGCGGTACTTC. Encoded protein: CASSQDREGRYF.

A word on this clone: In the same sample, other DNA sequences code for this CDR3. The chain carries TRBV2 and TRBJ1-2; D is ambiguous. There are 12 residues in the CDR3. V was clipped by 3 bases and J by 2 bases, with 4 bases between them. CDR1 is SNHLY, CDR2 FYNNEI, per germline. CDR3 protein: CASSDRNYGYTF. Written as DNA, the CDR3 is TGTGCCAGCAGTGACAGAAACTATGGCTACACCTTC.

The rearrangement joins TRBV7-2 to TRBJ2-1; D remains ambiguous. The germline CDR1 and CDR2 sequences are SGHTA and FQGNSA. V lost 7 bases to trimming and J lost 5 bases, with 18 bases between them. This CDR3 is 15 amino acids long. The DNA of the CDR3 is TGTGCCAGCACCTACCTCCCATCGACGAACAATGAGCAGTTCTTC. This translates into CASTYLPSTNNEQFF.

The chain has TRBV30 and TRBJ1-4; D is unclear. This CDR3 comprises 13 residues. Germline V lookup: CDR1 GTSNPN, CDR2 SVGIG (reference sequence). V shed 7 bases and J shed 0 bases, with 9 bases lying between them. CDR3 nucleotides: TGTGCCTCACATGGGTCAACTAATGAAAAACTGTTTTTT. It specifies CASHGSTNEKLFF.

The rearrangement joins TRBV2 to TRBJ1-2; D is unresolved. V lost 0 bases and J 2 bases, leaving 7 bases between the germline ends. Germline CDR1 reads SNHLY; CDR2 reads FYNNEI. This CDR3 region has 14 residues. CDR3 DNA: TGTGCCAGCAGTGAAGCTGCAGGCAACTATGGCTACACCTTC. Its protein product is CASSEAAGNYGYTF.

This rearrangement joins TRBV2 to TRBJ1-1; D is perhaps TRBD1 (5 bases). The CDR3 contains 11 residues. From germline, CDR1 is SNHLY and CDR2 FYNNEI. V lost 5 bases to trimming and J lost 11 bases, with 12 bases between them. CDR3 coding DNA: TGTGCCAGCAGTAAAGGGGAAACGGCTTTCTTT. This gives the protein CASSKGETAFF.

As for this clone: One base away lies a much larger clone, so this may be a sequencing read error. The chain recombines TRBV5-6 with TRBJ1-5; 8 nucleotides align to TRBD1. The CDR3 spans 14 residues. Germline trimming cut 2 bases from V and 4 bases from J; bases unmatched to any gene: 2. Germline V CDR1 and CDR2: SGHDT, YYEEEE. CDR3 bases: TGTGCCAGCAGCTTAACAGGGGGTAATCAGCCCCAGCATTTT. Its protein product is CASSLTGGNQPQHF.

The CDR3 DNA sequence: TGTGCCAGCAGCCAAGAAGGGGGCAAAAACATTCAGTACTTC. Translating it yields CASSQEGGKNIQYF. This chain uses TRBV14 with TRBJ2-4, with TRBD1 as a possible D gene (6 bases). Trimming left V 0 bases short and J 3 bases short, with 6 bases between. Per the germline V gene, CDR1 is SGHDN and CDR2 is FVKESK. CDR3 length: 14 amino acids.